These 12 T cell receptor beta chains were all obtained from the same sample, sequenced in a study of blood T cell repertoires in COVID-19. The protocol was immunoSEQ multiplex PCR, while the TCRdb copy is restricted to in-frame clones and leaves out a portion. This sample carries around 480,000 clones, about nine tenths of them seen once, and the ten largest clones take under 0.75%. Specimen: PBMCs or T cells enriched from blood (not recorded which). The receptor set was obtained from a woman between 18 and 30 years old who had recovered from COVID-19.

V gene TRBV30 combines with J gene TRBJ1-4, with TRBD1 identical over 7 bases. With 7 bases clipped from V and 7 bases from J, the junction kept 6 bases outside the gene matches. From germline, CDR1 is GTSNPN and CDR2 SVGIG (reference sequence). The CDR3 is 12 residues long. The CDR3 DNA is TGTGCCTCAACAGGGGCGAGTGAAAAACTGTTTTTT. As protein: CASTGASEKLFF.

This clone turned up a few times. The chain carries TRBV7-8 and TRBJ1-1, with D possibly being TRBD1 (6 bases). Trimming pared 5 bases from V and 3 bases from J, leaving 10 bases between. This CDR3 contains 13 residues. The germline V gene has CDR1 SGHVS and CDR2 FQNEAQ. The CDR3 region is CASSLTGYTEAFF. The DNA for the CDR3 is TGTGCCAGCAGCCTTACAGGGTACACTGAAGCTTTCTTT.

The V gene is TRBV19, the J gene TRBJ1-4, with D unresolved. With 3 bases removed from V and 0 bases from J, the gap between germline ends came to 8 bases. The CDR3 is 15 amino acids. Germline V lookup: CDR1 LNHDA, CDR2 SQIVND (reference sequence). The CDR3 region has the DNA TGTGCCAGTAGTATTGGAGACTCAACTAATGAAAAACTGTTTTTT. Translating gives CASSIGDSTNEKLFF.

The CDR3 sequence is CASSEYGYGYTF. CDR3 DNA: TGTGCCAGCAGTGAATACGGCTATGGCTACACCTTC. The chain couples TRBV25-1 to TRBJ1-2; no reliable D call. V lost 0 bases to trimming and J lost 4 bases, with 3 bases between them. This CDR3 has 12 amino acids. Germline V gives CDR1 MGHDK, CDR2 SYGVNS.

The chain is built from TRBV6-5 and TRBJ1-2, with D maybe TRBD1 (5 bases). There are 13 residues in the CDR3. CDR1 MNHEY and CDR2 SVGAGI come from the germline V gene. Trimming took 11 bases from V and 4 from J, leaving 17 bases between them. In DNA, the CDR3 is TGTGCCTACGGAGGGGAAACTTTCTATGGCTACACCTTC. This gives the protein CAYGGETFYGYTF.

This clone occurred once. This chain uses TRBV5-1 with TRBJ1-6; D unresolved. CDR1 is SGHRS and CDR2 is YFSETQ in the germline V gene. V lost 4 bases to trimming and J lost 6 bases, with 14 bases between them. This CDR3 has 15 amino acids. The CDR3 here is CASSQVALTNSPLHF. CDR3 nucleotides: TGCGCCAGCAGCCAGGTCGCACTCACTAATTCACCCCTCCACTTT.

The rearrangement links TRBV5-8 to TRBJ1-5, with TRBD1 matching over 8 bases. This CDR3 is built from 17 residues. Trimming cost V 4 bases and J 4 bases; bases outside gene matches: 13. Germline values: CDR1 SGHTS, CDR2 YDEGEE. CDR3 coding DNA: TGTGCCAGCAGCCCGCTAACTGGACAGGGCTATAATCAGCCCCAGCATTTT. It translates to CASSPLTGQGYNQPQHF.

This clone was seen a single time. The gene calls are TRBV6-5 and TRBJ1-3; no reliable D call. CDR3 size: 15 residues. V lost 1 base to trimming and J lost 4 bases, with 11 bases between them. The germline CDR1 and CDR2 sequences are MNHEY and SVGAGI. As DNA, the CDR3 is TGTGCCAGCAGTTACTGGCCGGGATCAGGAAACACCATATATTTT. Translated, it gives CASSYWPGSGNTIYF.

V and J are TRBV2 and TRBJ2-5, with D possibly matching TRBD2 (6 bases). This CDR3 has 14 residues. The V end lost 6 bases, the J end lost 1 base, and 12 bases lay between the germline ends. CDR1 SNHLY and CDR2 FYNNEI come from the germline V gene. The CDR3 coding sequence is TGTGCCAGCAGGGGTAGAGCGGGCCAAGAGACCCAGTACTTC. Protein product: CASRGRAGQETQYF.

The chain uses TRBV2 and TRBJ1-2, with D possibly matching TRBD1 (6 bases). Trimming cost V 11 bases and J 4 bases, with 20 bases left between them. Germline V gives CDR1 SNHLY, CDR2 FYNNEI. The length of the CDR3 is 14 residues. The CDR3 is CASNRDGGFYGYTF. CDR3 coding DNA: TGTGCCTCGAACAGGGATGGGGGATTCTATGGCTACACCTTC.

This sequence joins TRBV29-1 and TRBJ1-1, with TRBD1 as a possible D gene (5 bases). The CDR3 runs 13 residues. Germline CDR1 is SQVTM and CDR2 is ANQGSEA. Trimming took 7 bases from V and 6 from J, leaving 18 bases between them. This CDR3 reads CSATLDGAAEAFF. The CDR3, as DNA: TGCAGCGCCACTTTAGATGGGGCCGCTGAAGCTTTCTTT.

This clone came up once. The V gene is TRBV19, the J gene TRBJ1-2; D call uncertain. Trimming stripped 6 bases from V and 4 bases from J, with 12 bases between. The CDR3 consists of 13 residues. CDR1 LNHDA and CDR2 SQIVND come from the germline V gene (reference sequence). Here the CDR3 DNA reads TGTGCCAGTAGATACAGCCTTCTCTATGGCTACACCTTC. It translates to CASRYSLLYGYTF.